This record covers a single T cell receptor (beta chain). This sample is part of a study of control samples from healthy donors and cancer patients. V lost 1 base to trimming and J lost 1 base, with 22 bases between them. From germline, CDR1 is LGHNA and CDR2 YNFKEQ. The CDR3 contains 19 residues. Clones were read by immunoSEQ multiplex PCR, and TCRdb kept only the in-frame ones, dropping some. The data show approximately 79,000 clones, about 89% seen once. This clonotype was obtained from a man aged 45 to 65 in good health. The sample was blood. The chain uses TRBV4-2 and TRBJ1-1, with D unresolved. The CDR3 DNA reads TGTGCCAGCAGCCAAGGGTTATCTGACTTCCAAGGGAAGAACACTGAAGCTTTCTTT. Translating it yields CASSQGLSDFQGKNTEAFF.